This passage covers 25 T cell receptor beta chains from one sample sequenced in a study of T cell responses to AZD1222 COVID-19 vaccine (dated by TCRdb to the early 2020s). To prepare the library, the immunoSEQ multiplex PCR assay was applied. The table was pulled from immuneACCESS by TCRdb, which kept in-frame rearrangements only. Such tables lose some clones; where checked, under half of the loss comes from unresolved V genes, and the rest has no known cause. In all, the sample holds 52,000 or so clones, and around 85% of those were seen once. The ten largest make up 25% to 30% of the sample. In the paper's terms, the time point label means: baseline before first vaccination. The source was peripheral blood, collected on day 0 of AZD1222 vaccination. These receptors originate from an adult in good health.

In this sample, this clone turned up once. The rearrangement joins TRBV6-1 to TRBJ1-3; D gene unclear. V was trimmed by 3 bases and J by 0 bases, leaving 6 bases between them. This CDR3 contains 14 residues. Germline assignment: CDR1 MNHNS and CDR2 SASEGT. The CDR3 is CASSDGSSGNTIYF. The DNA for the CDR3 is TGTGCCAGCAGTGACGGTTCCTCTGGAAACACCATATATTTT.

This clone was observed once. This chain links TRBV5-1 with TRBJ2-2, with D hard to call. This CDR3 has 16 residues. V gave up 2 bases and J gave up 0 bases, with 11 bases separating them. Germline V gives CDR1 SGHRS, CDR2 YFSETQ. Here the CDR3 DNA reads TGCGCCAGCAGCTTACAGATGAACCCGAACACCGGGGAGCTGTTTTTT. It translates to CASSLQMNPNTGELFF. The variable domain in full, with the rest retrieved from reference TRBV5-1 and TRBJ2-2, is KAGVTQTPRYLIKTRGQQVTLSCSPISGHRSVSWYQQTPGQGLQFLFEYFSETQRNKGNFPGRFSGRQFSNSRSEMNVSTLELGDSALYLCASSLQMNPNTGELFFGEGSRLTVL.

The genes are TRBV18 and TRBJ2-7; D gene uncertain. The germline V and J ends were trimmed by 8 bases and 4 bases, with 9 bases remaining between them. The CDR3 is 11 amino acids. CDR1 is KGHSH, CDR2 LQKENI, per germline. Here the CDR3 reads CASPLWYEQYF. The CDR3 nucleotides read TGTGCCAGCCCATTATGGTACGAGCAGTACTTC.

The chain joins TRBV27 to TRBJ1-2; no reliable D call. The CDR3 has 18 residues. V lost 0 bases to trimming and J lost 3 bases, with 20 bases between them. Germline-derived CDR1 and CDR2 are MNHEY and SMNVEV (reference sequence). The CDR3 DNA reads as TGTGCCAGCAGTTTATCGGTTAGCAGGAGGCCGCTGTACTATGGCTACACCTTC. Its protein product is CASSLSVSRRPLYYGYTF.

This chain connects TRBV11-3 to TRBJ1-2, with D uncertain. Trimming removed 1 base at V and 2 bases at J, with 17 bases between. The length of the CDR3 is 17 residues. In germline, CDR1 is SGHNT, CDR2 YENEEA. The CDR3 here is CASSLGRLEVKNYGYTF. CDR3 DNA: TGTGCCAGCAGCTTAGGTCGTCTGGAGGTGAAAAACTATGGCTACACCTTC.

The chain joins TRBV11-2 to TRBJ1-1; 9 nucleotides agree with TRBD1. The germline CDR1 and CDR2 sequences are SGHAT and FQNNGV. V shed 6 bases and J 1 base; nucleotides not matched to a gene: 6. The CDR3 contains 15 residues. CDR3 coding DNA: TGTGCCAGCAGGGAGCCGGGACAGGGGAACACTGAAGCTTTCTTT. It encodes CASREPGQGNTEAFF. Based on the CDR3 plus reference TRBV11-2 and TRBJ1-1, the full variable domain is EAGVAQSPRYKIIEKRQSVAFWCNPISGHATLYWYQQILGQGPKLLIQFQNNGVVDDSQLPKDRFSAERLKGVDSTLKIQPAKLEDSAVYLCASREPGQGNTEAFFGQGTRLTVV.

V and J are TRBV19 and TRBJ2-7; 7 nucleotides line up with TRBD1. The V gene's germline CDR1 is LNHDA and CDR2 SQIVND (reference sequence). The CDR3 is made up of 13 amino acids. V lost 4 bases to trimming and J lost 6 bases; unmatched junction nucleotides: 6. This CDR3 reads CASSKPTGIEQYF. CDR3 coding DNA: TGTGCCAGTAGTAAGCCGACAGGGATCGAGCAGTACTTC.

The chain employs TRBV9 and TRBJ2-1, with 9 bases aligning to TRBD1. V lost 4 bases to trimming and J lost 8 bases; unmatched junction nucleotides: 10. CDR3 length: 15 residues. CDR1 and CDR2 (germline): SGDLS, YYNGEE. The CDR3 nucleotides are TGTGCCAGCAGCCCACGGGACAGGGTGAGGGATGAGCAGTTCTTC. Its translation: CASSPRDRVRDEQFF.

The rearrangement links TRBV5-4 to TRBJ2-7, with 10 bases fitting TRBD2. Germline lookup yields CDR1 SGHNT and CDR2 YYREEE (reference sequence). Trimming removed 5 bases from V and 0 bases from J; junction bases left unmatched: 2. The CDR3 is 14 residues long. The CDR3 sequence is CASRLAGGSYEQYF. The CDR3 DNA follows: TGTGCCAGCAGGTTAGCGGGAGGCTCCTACGAGCAGTACTTC.

This sequence joins TRBV10-3 and TRBJ2-1; D is perhaps TRBD1 (6 bases). The CDR3 extends over 14 amino acids. Germline V gene lookup returns CDR1 ENHRY and CDR2 SYGVKD. Trimming cost V 2 bases and J 2 bases, with 7 bases left between them. CDR3 nucleotides: TGTGCCATCAGTGAGGGGGGCCCCTACAATGAGCAGTTCTTC. Translation: CAISEGGPYNEQFF.

In its sample, this clone is medium-sized. The chain uses TRBV6-4 and TRBJ2-6, with 12 bases fitting TRBD1. Looked up from germline, CDR1 is MRHNA and CDR2 is SNTAGT. The CDR3 is 17 amino acids. V lost 5 bases and J lost 4; bases outside the gene matches: 6. The CDR3 here is CASSPGTGGSGANVLTF. The CDR3 nucleotides read TGTGCCAGCAGTCCCGGGACAGGGGGCTCCGGGGCCAACGTCCTGACTTTC.

V gene TRBV29-1 combines with J gene TRBJ1-2, with a possible D match to TRBD1 (5 bases). The CDR3 has 14 residues. The V end was cut by 3 bases, the J end by 2 bases, with 13 bases between. Germline values: CDR1 SQVTM, CDR2 ANQGSEA. The CDR3 spells CSVERQDTNYGYTF. The DNA of the CDR3 is TGCAGCGTTGAGCGGCAGGACACCAACTATGGCTACACCTTC.

The gene calls are TRBV4-2 and TRBJ2-7; TRBD2 might be the D (6 bases). CDR1 and CDR2 from the germline V gene are LGHNA and YNFKEQ. The CDR3 spans 17 residues. Trimming cost V 1 base and J 0 bases, with 16 bases left between them. The DNA of the CDR3 is TGTGCCAGCAGCCAAGGTTTAGCTAGCGATGTCTCCTACGAGCAGTACTTC. It codes for CASSQGLASDVSYEQYF.

J is TRBJ2-3 and V is TRBV5-1; D possibly matches TRBD1 or TRBD2 (5 bases each). The V and J ends lost 1 base and 6 bases respectively, with 15 bases between them. This CDR3 comprises 15 residues. Germline V gene sequence: CDR1 SGHRS, CDR2 YFSETQ. The CDR3 is CASSLLGTSEDTQYF. CDR3 DNA: TGCGCCAGCAGCTTGTTAGGGACGAGTGAGGATACGCAGTATTTT.

The chain carries TRBV29-1 and TRBJ2-7; the match to TRBD2 covers 10 bases. V lost 6 bases to trimming and J lost 4 bases; unmatched junction nucleotides: 6. This CDR3 region has 13 residues. The germline CDR1 and CDR2 sequences are SQVTM and ANQGSEA. Here the CDR3 reads CSVLGLAKYEQYF. CDR3 nucleotides: TGCAGCGTCTTGGGACTAGCGAAGTACGAGCAGTACTTC.

The chain couples TRBV7-3 to TRBJ2-5; 10 nucleotides match TRBD2. The length of the CDR3 is 16 residues. Germline V lookup: CDR1 SGHTA, CDR2 FQGTGA. V shed 5 bases and J 4 bases; nucleotides not matched to a gene: 10. This CDR3 is CASSNSGRAGGETQYF. CDR3 DNA sequence: TGTGCCAGCAGCAACAGCGGGAGGGCCGGGGGAGAGACCCAGTACTTC.

J is TRBJ2-1 and V is TRBV4-2, with D tentatively TRBD1 (5 bases). Trimming cost V 4 bases and J 0 bases, with 16 bases left between them. Germline CDR1 LGHNA, CDR2 YNFKEQ. The CDR3 has 17 residues. The chain's CDR3 is CASSPRKGQSSYNEQFF. CDR3 in DNA: TGTGCCAGCAGCCCGAGAAAGGGGCAGAGCTCCTACAATGAGCAGTTCTTC.

The V call is TRBV19, the J call TRBJ2-7, with D maybe TRBD2 (5 bases). V was clipped by 3 bases and J by 0 bases, with 9 bases between them. The CDR3 is 14 residues long. Germline V gene lookup returns CDR1 LNHDA and CDR2 SQIVND (reference sequence). DNA of the CDR3: TGTGCCAGTAGTATGGGAGATCACTCCTACGAGCAGTACTTC. Protein sequence: CASSMGDHSYEQYF.

The chain couples TRBV30 to TRBJ1-5; D may be TRBD1 (6 bases). CDR3 length: 16 residues. CDR1 and CDR2 from the germline V gene are GTSNPN and SVGIG (reference sequence). Trimming removed 3 bases from V and 10 bases from J, with 25 bases in between. The CDR3 DNA follows: TGTGCCTGGAGCCCGGGGGGGGGCAGCGGGCGTCGTCCCCAGCATTTT. Protein sequence: CAWSPGGGSGRRPQHF.

The rearrangement links TRBV4-2 to TRBJ2-4; 7 bases fit TRBD2. With 4 bases clipped from V and 8 bases from J, the junction kept 14 bases outside the gene matches. The CDR3 length is 16 residues. The germline V gene has CDR1 LGHNA and CDR2 YNFKEQ. The CDR3 loop reads CASSPDGRLGRDIQYF. The CDR3 nucleotides are TGTGCCAGCAGCCCCGATGGGAGACTTGGGAGGGACATTCAGTACTTC.

The chain joins TRBV11-3 to TRBJ2-1, with D possibly TRBD1 on 6 matching bases. This CDR3 has 17 residues. The V end lost 0 bases, the J end lost 9 bases, and 21 bases lay between the germline ends. The germline gives CDR1 SGHNT, CDR2 YENEEA. The CDR3 region is CASSLELWGQGNGEQFF. The CDR3, as DNA: TGTGCCAGCAGCTTAGAACTTTGGGGTCAGGGGAACGGTGAGCAGTTCTTC.

The chain has TRBV6-5 and TRBJ2-7; the match to TRBD2 covers 8 bases. From germline, CDR1 is MNHEY and CDR2 SVGAGI. This CDR3 has 16 residues. The V segment lost 0 bases and the J segment 6 bases; nucleotides outside the gene matches: 10. The CDR3 reads CASSYSRNGRASEQYF. The CDR3 coding sequence is TGTGCCAGCAGTTACTCGAGGAACGGGAGGGCCAGCGAGCAGTACTTC.

By frequency in the sample, this clone is medium-sized (0.01 to 0.1%). This chain uses TRBV27 with TRBJ1-1, with D uncertain. The CDR3 sequence is 14 residues long. V lost 3 bases, J lost 1 base, and 9 bases lay in between. Germline V gives CDR1 MNHEY, CDR2 SMNVEV (reference sequence). DNA for the CDR3: TGTGCCAGCAGTTTGACCCGCTGGAACACTGAAGCTTTCTTT. This encodes CASSLTRWNTEAFF.

The table lists this clone with a few counts. The chain combines TRBV5-5 with TRBJ1-1, with 7 nucleotides matching TRBD1. V gave up 6 bases and J gave up 7 bases; unmatched junction bases: 9. Germline CDR1 SGHKS, CDR2 YYEKEE (reference sequence). This CDR3 is built from 13 residues. CDR3: CASTGDSRHEAFF. In nucleotides, the CDR3 is TGTGCCAGCACCGGGGACAGTCGACATGAAGCTTTCTTT.

The chain is built from TRBV5-1 and TRBJ1-6; D remains unclear. The germline gives CDR1 SGHRS, CDR2 YFSETQ. Trimming cost V 5 bases and J 3 bases, with 12 bases left between them. The CDR3 totals 15 residues. CDR3 in DNA: TGCGCCAGCAGACGGGCCGCCGACTATAATTCACCCCTCCACTTT. Its translation is CASRRAADYNSPLHF.